This T cell receptor (beta chain) was retrieved from a study of T cell responses to AZD1222 COVID-19 vaccine. In regard to this clone: Its antigen is currently unknown.

Germline CDR1 is SGHNT and CDR2 is YYREEE (reference sequence). The CDR3 sequence is 15 residues long. The V end was cut by 0 bases, the J end by 1 base, with 7 bases between. Study-wide results and caveats: Spike-wide vaccine-associated CD4 TCRs dominated at 160-218 and 743-854. Every sample of the repertoires postdated the peak T cell response. Just five to seven people given AZD1222 tested seropositive at baseline.

Only in-frame clones appear in the TCRdb table, and some are missing; sequencing was by immunoSEQ multiplex PCR. The profile shows around 110,000 clones, approximately 93% of them singletons. The receptor was isolated from an adult in good health. The chain joins TRBV5-4 to TRBJ2-2; D call uncertain. The source was peripheral blood, collected on day 0 of AZD1222 vaccination. CDR3 protein: CASSLARVNTGELFF. CDR3 nucleotide sequence: TGTGCCAGCAGCTTGGCTAGGGTGAACACCGGGGAGCTGTTTTTT.